These 3 T cell receptor beta chains share one sample of origin, sequenced in a study of T cell responses to AZD1222 COVID-19 vaccine (dated by TCRdb to the early 2020s). What the time point label conveys for this sample: baseline before first vaccination. The treatment or condition label, as the study defines it: meningococcal conjugate vaccine given as trial control. The library was generated by the immunoSEQ multiplex PCR assay. Sourced from immuneACCESS, this table was stored by TCRdb with only in-frame sequences that have V and J called. A share of the clones is absent; for the studies checked, an unresolved V gene accounts for under half, and the remainder has no known explanation. This sample comprises 150,000 to 200,000 clones, around 86% of them detected only once. The biggest ten clones account for 2.5% to 3% of the sample. The starting material was peripheral blood, obtained on day 0 of MenACWY control vaccination. The receptors originated from an adult in good health.

The chain recombines TRBV5-1 with TRBJ2-3; D ambiguous. The V and J ends lost 1 base and 5 bases respectively, with 11 bases between them. This CDR3 is built from 14 residues. CDR1 is SGHRS, CDR2 YFSETQ, per germline. CDR3 protein: CASSLYAGRDTQYF. The CDR3 nucleotides are TGCGCCAGCAGCTTGTATGCCGGAAGAGATACGCAGTATTTT.

V usage is TRBV3-1 (or the pseudogene TRBV3-2) and J usage is TRBJ1-2; D is ambiguous. CDR3 length: 15 amino acids. V was cut by 0 bases and J by 6 bases, with 14 bases left in between. Germline loops: CDR1 LGHDT, CDR2 YNNKEL (reference sequence). The CDR3, as DNA: TGTGCCAGCAGCCAAGATCCATGGGCCTATGATGGCTACACCTTC. Its translation: CASSQDPWAYDGYTF.

This clone occurred once. The chain has TRBV28 and TRBJ2-7; D is possibly TRBD1 (6 bases). The germline V and J ends were trimmed by 6 bases and 2 bases, with 8 bases remaining between them. The CDR3 length is 12 residues. Germline values: CDR1 MDHEN, CDR2 SYDVKM. The CDR3 region has the DNA TGTGCCAGCAGGGGGGCAGCCTACGAGCAGTACTTC. Translation gives CASRGAAYEQYF.